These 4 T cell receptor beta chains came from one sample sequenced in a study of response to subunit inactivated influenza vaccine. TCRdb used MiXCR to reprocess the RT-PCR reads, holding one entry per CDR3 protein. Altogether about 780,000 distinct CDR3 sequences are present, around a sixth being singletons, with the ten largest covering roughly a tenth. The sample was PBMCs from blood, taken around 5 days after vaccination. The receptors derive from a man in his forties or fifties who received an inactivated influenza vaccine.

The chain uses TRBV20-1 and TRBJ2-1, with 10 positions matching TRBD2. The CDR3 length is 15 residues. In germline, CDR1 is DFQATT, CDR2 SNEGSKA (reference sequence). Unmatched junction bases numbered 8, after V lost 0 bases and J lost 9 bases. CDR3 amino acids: CSARDPSGGAVEQFF. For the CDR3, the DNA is TGCAGTGCTAGAGATCCGAGCGGGGGGGCTGTTGAGCAGTTCTTC.

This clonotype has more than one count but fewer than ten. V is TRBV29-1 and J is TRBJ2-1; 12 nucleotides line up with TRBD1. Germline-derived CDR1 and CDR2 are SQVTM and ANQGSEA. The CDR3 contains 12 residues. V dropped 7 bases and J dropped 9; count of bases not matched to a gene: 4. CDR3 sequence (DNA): TGCAGCGGAGGGACAGGGGGCTTTGAGCAGTTCTTC. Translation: CSGGTGGFEQFF.

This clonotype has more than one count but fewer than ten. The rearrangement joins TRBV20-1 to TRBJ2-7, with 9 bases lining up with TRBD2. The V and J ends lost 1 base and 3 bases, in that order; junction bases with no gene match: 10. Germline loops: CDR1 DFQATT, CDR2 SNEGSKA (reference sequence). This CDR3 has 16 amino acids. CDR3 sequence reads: CSARGGSGGTLYEQYF. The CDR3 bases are TGCAGTGCTAGAGGAGGGAGCGGGGGGACACTCTACGAGCAGTACTTC.

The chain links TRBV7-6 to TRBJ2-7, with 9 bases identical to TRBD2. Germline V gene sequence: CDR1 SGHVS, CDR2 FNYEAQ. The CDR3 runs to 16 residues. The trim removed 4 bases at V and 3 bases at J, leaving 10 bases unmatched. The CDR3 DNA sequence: TGTGCCAGCAGCTCCCGTTTAGCGGGAGCTCTCTACGAGCAGTACTTC. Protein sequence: CASSSRLAGALYEQYF.